The 24 T cell receptor beta chains below all came from one sample that was sequenced in a study of T cell responses to AZD1222 COVID-19 vaccine. Using immunoSEQ multiplex PCR, the repertoire was profiled, and TCRdb retains in-frame clones only, with some absent. The sample carries about 140,000 clones, roughly 90% recorded once. Sample: peripheral blood, taken 28 days after the second AZD1222 dose. The source is an adult who received the AZD1222 COVID-19 vaccine.

The rearrangement uses TRBV19 and TRBJ2-7; TRBD1 matches at 7 bases. This CDR3 has 17 residues. Germline V lookup: CDR1 LNHDA, CDR2 SQIVND (reference sequence). V lost 0 bases to trimming and J lost 1 base; unmatched junction nucleotides: 9. The CDR3 DNA reads as TGTGCCAGTAGTATAGAAGCAGGGGACAGCTATTCCTACGAGCAGTACTTC. Protein: CASSIEAGDSYSYEQYF.

This clone is a singleton in its sample. The chain is built from TRBV2 and TRBJ2-1; either TRBD1 or TRBD2 may supply D (5 bases each). Trimming left V 6 bases short and J 10 bases short, with 13 bases between. The V gene's germline CDR1 is SNHLY and CDR2 FYNNEI. This CDR3 has 12 residues. DNA for the CDR3: TGTGCCAGCAGCGGGGACCGCAGGGAGCAGTTCTTC. This sequence encodes CASSGDRREQFF.

This rearrangement joins TRBV4-1 to TRBJ1-3; unclear D gene. The V gene's germline CDR1 is MGHRA and CDR2 YSYEKL. V was cut by 0 bases and J by 8 bases, with 14 bases left in between. CDR3 length equals 15 residues. The CDR3 sequence: CASSQEGRASDTIYF. The CDR3 DNA is TGCGCCAGCAGCCAAGAGGGGAGGGCCTCCGACACCATATATTTT.

This clone has only one observation. J is TRBJ1-1 and V is TRBV5-1, with D perhaps matching TRBD1 (6 bases). V was shortened by 0 bases and J by 1 base, with 13 bases between the two germline ends. The CDR3 runs to 16 residues. Germline CDR1 is SGHRS and CDR2 is YFSETQ. CDR3 in amino acids: CASSLDAGVTNTEAFF. CDR3 in DNA: TGCGCCAGCAGCTTGGACGCAGGGGTAACGAACACTGAAGCTTTCTTT.

This clone was counted only a few times. This sequence joins TRBV4-1 and TRBJ1-2; D not certain. CDR1 and CDR2 from the germline V gene are MGHRA and YSYEKL. The V and J ends lost 0 bases and 1 base respectively, with 9 bases between them. The CDR3 sequence is 15 residues long. In DNA, the CDR3 is TGCGCCAGCAGCCAAGACAGGACGGGTAACTATGGCTACACCTTC. Translating gives CASSQDRTGNYGYTF.

This chain connects TRBV6-5 to TRBJ2-7, with 7 bases that match TRBD1. Germline CDR1 MNHEY, CDR2 SVGAGI. After removal of 4 bases from V and 1 base from J, the junction contained 4 bases not matched to a gene. This CDR3 spans 14 amino acids. CDR3 coding DNA: TGTGCCAGCAGTTCATACAGGGGTTCCTACGAGCAGTACTTC. This sequence encodes CASSSYRGSYEQYF.

This chain joins TRBV4-1 and TRBJ2-3; TRBD2 aligns across 8 bases. This CDR3 has 15 amino acids. Unmatched junction bases numbered 5, after V lost 4 bases and J lost 2 bases. Germline-derived CDR1 and CDR2 are MGHRA and YSYEKL. The CDR3 sequence is CASSPGTRITDTQYF. DNA for the CDR3: TGCGCCAGCAGCCCCGGGACTAGAATCACAGATACGCAGTATTTT.

This rearrangement joins TRBV5-1 to TRBJ2-1; 11 bases align to TRBD2. The germline V gene has CDR1 SGHRS and CDR2 YFSETQ. The CDR3 is 15 amino acids. J gave up 4 bases and V 4 bases, and 4 bases lay outside the gene matches. The CDR3 nucleotides read TGCGCCAGCAGCCCGACTAGCGGGACATACAATGAGCAGTTCTTC. This sequence encodes CASSPTSGTYNEQFF. The full variable domain, in which reference TRBV5-1 and TRBJ2-1 provide the parts outside the CDR3, is KAGVTQTPRYLIKTRGQQVTLSCSPISGHRSVSWYQQTPGQGLQFLFEYFSETQRNKGNFPGRFSGRQFSNSRSEMNVSTLELGDSALYLCASSPTSGTYNEQFFGPGTRLTVL.

The chain combines TRBV29-1 with TRBJ1-5, with D hard to call. The V end was cut by 5 bases, the J end by 5 bases, with 13 bases between. Germline values: CDR1 SQVTM, CDR2 ANQGSEA. This CDR3 comprises 13 residues. The CDR3, as DNA: TGCAGCGTTAAGACCCATGGGGATCAGCCCCAGCATTTT. Its translation is CSVKTHGDQPQHF.

The CDR3 bases are TGTGCCAGCAGAGGGTCAACCAGTTATGGCTACACCTTC. Translating gives CASRGSTSYGYTF. The chain couples TRBV27 to TRBJ1-2; D remains unclear. Trimming cost V 6 bases and J 5 bases, with 13 bases left between them. The CDR3 covers 13 residues. Looked up from germline, CDR1 is MNHEY and CDR2 is SMNVEV (reference sequence).

The V and J genes are TRBV6-6 and TRBJ1-2, with 8 bases matching TRBD1. V shed 8 bases, J shed 3 bases, and the junction held 14 bases outside the gene matches. CDR3 length: 16 residues. Germline V gives CDR1 MNHNY, CDR2 SVGAGI (reference sequence). This chain's CDR3 is CASDTPDRGPYYGYTF. The CDR3 bases are TGTGCCAGCGATACCCCAGACAGGGGACCCTACTATGGCTACACCTTC.

This rearrangement joins TRBV12-3 or TRBV12-4 to TRBJ1-2; D is undetermined. The length of the CDR3 is 12 residues. The V and J ends lost 5 bases and 4 bases respectively, with 8 bases between them. In DNA, the CDR3 is TGTGCCAGCAGTCTGTTCCTCTATGGCTACACCTTC. Translated, it gives CASSLFLYGYTF.

The chain combines TRBV30 with TRBJ1-4, with D unclear. The V and J ends lost 5 bases and 3 bases respectively, with 10 bases between them. The CDR3 spans 13 residues. Germline V CDR1 and CDR2: GTSNPN, SVGIG (reference sequence). This CDR3 reads CAWDQLANEKLFF. In DNA, the CDR3 is TGTGCCTGGGACCAATTGGCTAATGAAAAACTGTTTTTT.

The chain employs TRBV14 and TRBJ1-3, with TRBD1 as a possible D gene (6 bases). Germline loops: CDR1 SGHDN, CDR2 FVKESK. The CDR3 spans 17 residues. V gave up 0 bases and J gave up 0 bases, with 12 bases separating them. The CDR3 loop reads CASSQDIGRGSGNTIYF. DNA of the CDR3: TGTGCCAGCAGCCAAGATATTGGCAGGGGCTCTGGAAACACCATATATTTT.

In this sample, this clone turned up a few times. The V and J genes are TRBV7-9 and TRBJ2-7; TRBD1 agrees at 10 bases. CDR3 length: 17 residues. Germline CDR1 and CDR2: SEHNR and FQNEAQ (reference sequence). Trimming cost V 2 bases and J 4 bases; bases outside gene matches: 11. CDR3 nucleotide sequence: TGTGCCAGCAGCTTACCCGGGAATAGACAGGGGGCGTACGAGCAGTACTTC. This gives the protein CASSLPGNRQGAYEQYF. The complete variable domain, with remaining parts taken from reference TRBV7-9 and TRBJ2-7, reads DTGVSQNPRHKITKRGQNVTFRCDPISEHNRLYWYRQTLGQGPEFLTYFQNEAQLEKSRLLSDRFSAERPKGSFSTLEIQRTEQGDSAMYLCASSLPGNRQGAYEQYFGPGTRLTVT.

This chain joins TRBV5-5 and TRBJ1-3; TRBD1 is a possible D gene (5 bases). V dropped 0 bases and J dropped 1 base, with 17 bases sitting between them. The CDR3 totals 18 residues. Germline values: CDR1 SGHKS, CDR2 YYEKEE (reference sequence). DNA of the CDR3: TGTGCCAGCAGCTTGGTGACCGTGGGACTCCAATCTGGAAACACCATATATTTT. Translating gives CASSLVTVGLQSGNTIYF.

This clone was seen once. V is TRBV27 and J is TRBJ2-7; no firm D call. The V gene lost 10 bases and the J gene lost 2 bases, with 3 bases spanning the gap. There are 9 residues in the CDR3. Germline CDR1 and CDR2: MNHEY and SMNVEV (reference sequence). In DNA form, the CDR3 reads TGTGCCATCCCCTACGAGCAGTACTTC. Its translation is CAIPYEQYF.

The chain has TRBV9 and TRBJ1-5; D gene uncertain. The germline CDR1 and CDR2 sequences are SGDLS and YYNGEE. CDR3 size: 16 residues. Trimming took off 0 bases at V and 9 bases at J, with 19 bases between the two ends. The chain's CDR3 is CASSVASDPRVSPQHF. For the CDR3, the DNA is TGTGCCAGCAGCGTAGCTTCGGACCCCCGTGTTTCGCCCCAGCATTTT.

J is TRBJ2-5 and V is TRBV5-5; 7 nucleotides match TRBD2. There are 17 residues in the CDR3. The V gene's germline CDR1 is SGHKS and CDR2 YYEKEE (reference sequence). Germline trimming cut 4 bases from V and 2 bases from J; bases unmatched to any gene: 14. The CDR3 is CASSPMGAGTWQETQYF. In DNA, the CDR3 is TGTGCCAGCAGCCCTATGGGAGCGGGAACCTGGCAAGAGACCCAGTACTTC.

The chain has TRBV29-1 and TRBJ1-2; TRBD1 is a possible D gene (5 bases). This CDR3 contains 13 residues. The germline V gene encodes CDR1 SQVTM and CDR2 ANQGSEA. The V end was cut by 6 bases, the J end by 0 bases, with 11 bases between. Here the CDR3 reads CSVRDRTNYGYTF. CDR3 DNA: TGCAGCGTGAGGGACCGAACTAACTATGGCTACACCTTC. The full variable domain, in which reference TRBV29-1 and TRBJ1-2 provide the parts outside the CDR3, is SAVISQKPSRDICQRGTSLTIQCQVDSQVTMMFWYRQQPGQSLTLIATANQGSEATYESGFVIDKFPISRPNLTFSTLTVSNMSPEDSSIYLCSVRDRTNYGYTFGSGTRLTVV.

This clone appeared a single time. Additional DNA sequences in this sample encode the identical CDR3. The rearrangement uses TRBV10-3 and TRBJ2-1, with TRBD2 matching over 13 bases. There are 13 residues in the CDR3. The ends lost 9 bases at V and 6 bases at J; junction bases unmatched: 2. Germline V gene data show CDR1 as ENHRY and CDR2 as SYGVKD. The CDR3 spells CAIGLAGVNEQFF. The DNA for the CDR3 is TGTGCCATAGGACTAGCGGGAGTCAATGAGCAGTTCTTC.

V and J are TRBV12-3 or TRBV12-4 and TRBJ2-1; no firm D call. The CDR3 is made up of 11 amino acids. Trimming removed 6 bases at V and 9 bases at J, with 9 bases between. CDR3 nucleotide sequence: TGTGCCAGCAGCCCGGGTTTTGAGCAGTTCTTC. The encoded protein is CASSPGFEQFF.

The chain combines TRBV29-1 with TRBJ1-1; D ambiguous. Trimming took off 7 bases at V and 3 bases at J, with 6 bases between the two ends. The CDR3 runs 10 residues. Germline loops: CDR1 SQVTM, CDR2 ANQGSEA. CDR3 nucleotide sequence: TGCAGCGCCGTCCACACTGAAGCTTTCTTT. Translated: CSAVHTEAFF.

This chain links TRBV2 with TRBJ2-3; perhaps D is TRBD1 or TRBD2 (5 bases each). The V gene's germline CDR1 is SNHLY and CDR2 FYNNEI. The CDR3 loop spans 15 amino acids. The V and J ends lost 7 bases and 4 bases respectively, with 18 bases between them. CDR3 loop: CASNRDPFWADTQYF. CDR3 coding DNA: TGTGCCAGCAATAGGGACCCCTTTTGGGCAGATACGCAGTATTTT.